The 29 T cell receptor beta chains given below trace back to one sample, sequenced in a study of T cells in Graves' hyperthyroidism and ophthalmopathy. TCR beta CDR3 region amplification was performed from RNA transcripts. First-round RT-PCR targeting the TCR CDR3 was performed with the HTBI primer set. MiXCR, applied by TCRdb to the multiplex PCR reads, yields one record per CDR3 protein. The table includes some 500,000 distinct CDR3 sequences, over 13% detected once. The material sequenced was blood. The receptor source for this set is a woman aged 18-29 years with Graves' hyperthyroidism.

The CDR3 spells CASSSSSGRVVLEFF. As DNA, the CDR3 is TGTGCCAGCAGCTCATCTAGCGGGAGGGTGGTCTTGGAGTTCTTC. This rearrangement joins TRBV13 to TRBJ2-1; 12 bases match TRBD2. V trimming: 4 bases; J trimming: 14 bases; junction bases outside the gene matches: 12. Germline V lookup: CDR1 PRHDT, CDR2 FYEKMQ (reference sequence). CDR3 length: 15 residues.

The chain's CDR3 is CASERANTGELFF. In DNA, the CDR3 is TGTGCCAGCGAGCGAGCGAACACCGGGGAGCTGTTTTTT. V and J are TRBV9 and TRBJ2-2; D not certain. The CDR3 spans 13 residues. V lost 7 bases to trimming and J lost 0 bases, with 7 bases between them. Germline values: CDR1 SGDLS, CDR2 YYNGEE.

CDR3 sequence reads: CASSAIAGGPPDTQYF. The CDR3 nucleotides read TGTGCCAGCAGCGCCATAGCGGGAGGGCCCCCAGATACGCAGTATTTT. The chain combines TRBV7-3 with TRBJ2-3, with 11 bases fitting TRBD2. CDR1 and CDR2 (germline): SGHTA, FQGTGA. V gave up 5 bases and J gave up 4 bases; unmatched junction bases: 8. CDR3 length: 16 amino acids.

This clonotype appeared a few times. The gene calls are TRBV19 and TRBJ2-1, with a tentative D call TRBD1 (6 bases). Trimming removed 4 bases from V and 5 bases from J, with 9 bases in between. CDR3 length: 13 amino acids. CDR1 is LNHDA, CDR2 SQIVND, per germline (reference sequence). The CDR3 region is CASSRGQNNEQFF. DNA of the CDR3: TGTGCCAGTAGTAGGGGACAAAACAATGAGCAGTTCTTC.

This clonotype occurred a few times. The CDR3 reads CASSLPTGTGELFF. CDR3 bases: TGTGCCAGCAGCTTACCCACAGGGACCGGGGAGCTGTTTTTT. The chain carries TRBV7-9 and TRBJ2-2, with D maybe TRBD1 (6 bases). Trimming left V 2 bases short and J 5 bases short, with 9 bases between. The CDR3 covers 14 residues. Germline values: CDR1 SEHNR, CDR2 FQNEAQ (reference sequence).

This clonotype occurred a few times. V and J are TRBV9 and TRBJ1-6, with D uncertain. This CDR3 spans 16 amino acids. V lost 0 bases, J lost 1 base, and 8 bases lay in between. CDR1 and CDR2 from the germline V gene are SGDLS and YYNGEE. CDR3 DNA sequence: TGTGCCAGCAGCGTAGAGCCGGGTTCCTATAATTCACCCCTCCACTTT. Translation gives CASSVEPGSYNSPLHF.

This clonotype was seen many times. V and J are TRBV20-1 and TRBJ2-1; 11 nucleotides line up with TRBD2. The CDR3 runs to 16 residues. Germline V lookup: CDR1 DFQATT, CDR2 SNEGSKA (reference sequence). V lost 0 bases to trimming and J lost 3 bases; unmatched junction nucleotides: 4. This chain's CDR3 is CSARDRLAGLYNEQFF. The CDR3 nucleotides read TGCAGTGCTAGAGATAGACTAGCGGGACTCTACAATGAGCAGTTCTTC.

This chain joins TRBV30 and TRBJ1-1; possible D gene TRBD1, 6 bases. Per the germline V gene, CDR1 is GTSNPN and CDR2 is SVGIG (reference sequence). CDR3 length: 15 residues. Deletions cut 4 bases from V and 0 bases from J, with 15 bases between. CDR3 coding DNA: TGTGCCTGGACCCGCGGGGGCGGAATGAACACTGAAGCTTTCTTT. Translated: CAWTRGGGMNTEAFF.

The genes are TRBV20-1 and TRBJ2-1; 9 nucleotides align to TRBD2. This CDR3 comprises 16 residues. CDR1 is DFQATT, CDR2 SNEGSKA, per germline (reference sequence). The ends lost 1 base at V and 3 bases at J; junction bases unmatched: 7. CDR3 in amino acids: CSARAIAGEIYNEQFF. CDR3 in DNA: TGCAGTGCTAGAGCAATAGCGGGGGAAATCTACAATGAGCAGTTCTTC.

This clonotype occurred a few times. J is TRBJ1-1 and V is TRBV20-1, with D hard to call. Germline V CDR1 and CDR2: DFQATT, SNEGSKA (reference sequence). The CDR3 runs to 12 residues. V was clipped by 6 bases and J by 4 bases, with 12 bases between them. The CDR3 region is CSARNSGTEAFF. Here the CDR3 DNA reads TGCAGTGCCCGGAATTCGGGCACTGAAGCTTTCTTT.

This chain joins TRBV20-1 and TRBJ1-1, with unresolved D. Per germline, CDR1 DFQATT and CDR2 SNEGSKA (reference sequence). V lost 1 base and J 3 bases, leaving 12 bases between the germline ends. The CDR3 extends over 14 amino acids. CDR3 loop: CSARVGSGHTEAFF. The CDR3 DNA reads as TGCAGTGCTAGAGTGGGCAGCGGGCACACTGAAGCTTTCTTT.

This clonotype was seen only a few times. V and J are TRBV19 and TRBJ2-3, with 11 bases lining up with TRBD2. Looked up from germline, CDR1 is LNHDA and CDR2 is SQIVND (reference sequence). Trimming took 5 bases from V and 4 from J; bases not matched to a gene: 5. The CDR3 length is 15 residues. As DNA, the CDR3 is TGTGCCAGTAGTCTAGCGGGAGGAAGGCCAGATACGCAGTATTTT. It codes for CASSLAGGRPDTQYF.

This clonotype was seen at least ten times. CDR3 region: CASSVGGSGGDEQFF. In nucleotides, the CDR3 is TGTGCCAGCAGCGTAGGCGGTAGCGGGGGGGATGAGCAGTTCTTC. This chain connects TRBV9 to TRBJ2-1, with 11 bases matching TRBD2. Germline CDR1 is SGDLS and CDR2 is YYNGEE. V lost 0 bases, J lost 8 bases, and 4 bases stayed unmatched. The CDR3 runs 15 residues.

This clonotype was counted many times. The gene calls are TRBV7-9 and TRBJ1-1; no clear D. The CDR3 spans 15 residues. V lost 4 bases and J 2 bases, leaving 14 bases between the germline ends. In germline, CDR1 is SEHNR, CDR2 FQNEAQ (reference sequence). DNA for the CDR3: TGTGCCAGCAGCTCACCAGGCGCGGGTAACACTGAAGCTTTCTTT. This translates into CASSSPGAGNTEAFF.

This clonotype was counted at least ten times. The chain combines TRBV6-1 with TRBJ1-1; a weak D match, TRBD1 (5 bases). Germline-derived CDR1 and CDR2 are MNHNS and SASEGT. The CDR3 is 13 amino acids. The V and J ends lost 3 bases and 12 bases respectively, with 17 bases between them. In nucleotides, the CDR3 is TGTGCCAGCAGTGAGACACTGACAGCGACGACTTTCTTT. Protein: CASSETLTATTFF.

This clonotype was counted many times. The V and J genes are TRBV9 and TRBJ1-1; TRBD1 matches at 8 bases. The V gene's germline CDR1 is SGDLS and CDR2 YYNGEE. The CDR3 has 15 amino acids. J gave up 6 bases and V 4 bases, and 11 bases lay outside the gene matches. The CDR3 sequence: CASSRNPGQAAEAFF. The CDR3 DNA reads TGTGCCAGCAGCCGAAACCCGGGACAGGCGGCTGAAGCTTTCTTT.

This clonotype has more than one count but fewer than ten. This rearrangement joins TRBV6-4 to TRBJ2-1; 10 bases align to TRBD2. V lost 4 bases, J lost 0 bases, and 9 bases stayed unmatched. Germline CDR1 is MRHNA and CDR2 is SNTAGT. The CDR3 contains 18 residues. The chain's CDR3 is CASSGTSGPGGSYNEQFF. CDR3 coding DNA: TGTGCCAGCAGTGGGACTAGCGGCCCGGGGGGCTCCTACAATGAGCAGTTCTTC.

This clonotype has ten or more counts. The chain is built from TRBV11-2 and TRBJ2-2; 9 positions agree with TRBD2. Germline V lookup: CDR1 SGHAT, CDR2 FQNNGV. The CDR3 consists of 15 residues. Trimming removed 2 bases from V and 7 bases from J; junction bases left unmatched: 5. The CDR3 protein is CASSLRLAALGELFF. In DNA, the CDR3 is TGTGCCAGCAGCTTACGACTAGCGGCCCTCGGGGAGCTGTTTTTT.

This clonotype was detected ten times or more. The gene calls are TRBV25-1 and TRBJ1-2; D is unclear. Deletions cut 2 bases from V and 3 bases from J, with 13 bases between. The germline V gene has CDR1 MGHDK and CDR2 SYGVNS. The CDR3 consists of 15 residues. CDR3 residues: CASSENKRHHYGYTF. As DNA, the CDR3 is TGTGCCAGCAGTGAAAACAAGAGACACCACTATGGCTACACCTTC.

This clonotype was counted many times. V gene TRBV10-3 combines with J gene TRBJ1-1, with D possibly matching TRBD1 (5 bases). The germline V gene encodes CDR1 ENHRY and CDR2 SYGVKD. CDR3 length: 12 amino acids. The CDR3 nucleotides are TGTGGATCTCGGCAGGGGAACACTGAAGCTTTCTTT. This gives the protein CGSRQGNTEAFF.

At least ten counts were recorded for this clonotype. The rearrangement links TRBV18 to TRBJ2-7; D unresolved. The CDR3 runs to 15 residues. The germline V and J ends were trimmed by 3 bases and 5 bases, with 17 bases remaining between them. Germline V gene data show CDR1 as KGHSH and CDR2 as LQKENI. The DNA of the CDR3 is TGTGCCAGCTCACCTTCCGGGCTAGAGACTCACGAGCAGTACGTC. Translated, it gives CASSPSGLETHEQYV.

This clonotype was counted ten times or more. The chain combines TRBV3-1 with TRBJ2-7, with D hard to call. V lost 3 bases, J lost 0 bases, and 18 bases lay in between. Germline V gene data show CDR1 as LGHDT and CDR2 as YNNKEL (reference sequence). The CDR3 spans 17 residues. In DNA, the CDR3 is TGTGCCAGCAGCCAGATGCATGTGGGTTTGAGCTCCTACGAGCAGTACTTC. As protein: CASSQMHVGLSSYEQYF.

This clonotype was counted many times. The chain is built from TRBV2 and TRBJ2-7; 8 bases align to TRBD2. V lost 6 bases, J lost 0 bases, and 4 bases stayed unmatched. Germline values: CDR1 SNHLY, CDR2 FYNNEI. The CDR3 covers 14 residues. The CDR3 bases are TGTGCCAGCAGAGGAGGGACTAGCTCCTACGAGCAGTACTTC. Translating it yields CASRGGTSSYEQYF. Together with reference TRBV2 and TRBJ2-7, the CDR3 gives the full variable domain: EPEVTQTPSHQVTQMGQEVILRCVPISNHLYFYWYRQILGQKVEFLVSFYNNEISEKSEIFDDQFSVERPDGSNFTLKIRSTKLEDSAMYFCASRGGTSSYEQYFGPGTRLTVT.

This clonotype has at least ten counts. The chain is built from TRBV7-3 and TRBJ1-1, with a weak D call TRBD1 (6 bases). Per germline, CDR1 SGHTA and CDR2 FQGTGA. The CDR3 is 15 residues long. V was pared by 1 base and J by 1 base, with 10 bases between. CDR3 loop: CASSLNAGENTEAFF. CDR3 nucleotide sequence: TGTGCCAGCAGCTTAAACGCAGGGGAGAACACTGAAGCTTTCTTT.

This clonotype has more than one count but fewer than ten. This chain connects TRBV5-6 to TRBJ1-2; no clear D. Germline assignment: CDR1 SGHDT and CDR2 YYEEEE. This CDR3 has 14 amino acids. With 0 bases removed from V and 1 base from J, the gap between germline ends came to 7 bases. CDR3 sequence (DNA): TGTGCCAGCAGCTTGGGCAGCTTTAACTATGGCTACACCTTC. Encoded protein: CASSLGSFNYGYTF.

J is TRBJ2-5 and V is TRBV27; 12 nucleotides match TRBD2. Trimming took 2 bases from V and 0 from J; bases not matched to a gene: 4. Germline lookup yields CDR1 MNHEY and CDR2 SMNVEV (reference sequence). This CDR3 region has 17 residues. The CDR3 nucleotides are TGTGCCAGCAGTTTAGCGGGACTAGCGGGTTACCAAGAGACCCAGTACTTC. Protein product: CASSLAGLAGYQETQYF.

The sample holds a few counts of this clonotype. The chain has TRBV29-1 and TRBJ1-5, with unresolved D. The V gene lost 2 bases and the J gene lost 2 bases, with 19 bases spanning the gap. Germline V gene data show CDR1 as SQVTM and CDR2 as ANQGSEA. The CDR3 is 17 residues long. The CDR3 DNA follows: TGCAGCGTTGAATTCCCGGGCTCAACTTTAGGCAATCAGCCCCAGCATTTT. Residues: CSVEFPGSTLGNQPQHF. Full variable domain (rest looked up from reference TRBV29-1 and TRBJ1-5): SAVISQKPSRDICQRGTSLTIQCQVDSQVTMMFWYRQQPGQSLTLIATANQGSEATYESGFVIDKFPISRPNLTFSTLTVSNMSPEDSSIYLCSVEFPGSTLGNQPQHFGDGTRLSIL.

This clonotype was counted ten times or more. The chain recombines TRBV6-1 with TRBJ1-5; a possible D gene is TRBD1 (6 bases). The V and J ends lost 6 bases and 0 bases respectively, with 21 bases between them. CDR3 length: 18 residues. The germline gives CDR1 MNHNS, CDR2 SASEGT. CDR3 coding DNA: TGTGCCAGCAGGGGGGCTCCGGGACGGCATTATAGCAATCAGCCCCAGCATTTT. Translated: CASRGAPGRHYSNQPQHF.

This clonotype has only a few counts. The chain employs TRBV14 and TRBJ2-1; possibly TRBD2 for D (7 bases). V lost 3 bases and J 6 bases, leaving 15 bases between the germline ends. Germline values: CDR1 SGHDN, CDR2 FVKESK. The CDR3 sequence is 15 residues long. The CDR3 here is CASSQAGVGGNEQFF. The DNA of the CDR3 is TGTGCCAGCAGCCAGGCGGGAGTAGGGGGCAATGAGCAGTTCTTC. Complete variable domain (other parts from reference TRBV14 and TRBJ2-1): EAGVTQFPSHSVIEKGQTVTLRCDPISGHDNLYWYRRVMGKEIKFLLHFVKESKQDESGMPNNRFLAERTGGTYSTLKVQPAELEDSGVYFCASSQAGVGGNEQFFGPGTRLTVL.